Listed below are T cell receptor beta chains from one sample, sequenced in a study of blood T cell repertoires in COVID-19. Sequencing was performed with immunoSEQ multiplex PCR; in TCRdb, only in-frame clones are kept and a portion is missing. The data contain tens of thousands of clones, roughly 84% of them singletons. The sequencing input was peripheral blood. Source of these receptors: a man aged 45-65 years with COVID-19, enrolled during active disease. The CDR3 runs from the conserved cysteine through the conserved F or W. A D gene is named only where the DNA matches it firmly. The listing skips clone size in some rows; elsewhere it reads once, few, many or a size class.

cdr3_length j_call clone_size d_call v_call cdr3_aa cdr3_nt
15 TRBJ1-5 once . TRBV6-5 CASSYSGGGGQPQHF TGTGCCAGCAGTTACTCAGGGGGTGGGGGTCAGCCCCAGCATTTT
14 TRBJ2-3 once TRBD1 TRBV5-1 CASSWDRSTDTQYF TGCGCCAGCAGCTGGGACAGAAGCACAGATACGCAGTATTTT
14 TRBJ2-1 . . TRBV19 CASKSLEGHNEQFF TGTGCCAGTAAGTCGCTGGAGGGCCACAATGAGCAGTTCTTC
14 TRBJ1-3 . TRBD1 TRBV6-5 CASRPGQGGNTIYF TGTGCCAGCAGGCCGGGACAGGGGGGAAACACCATATATTTT
15 TRBJ2-3 . TRBD2 TRBV6-2/TRBV6-3 CASSTSSGSSDTQYF TGTGCCAGCAGTACGTCTAGCGGGAGCTCAGATACGCAGTATTTT
14 TRBJ1-6 once . TRBV19 CASSTAAYNSPLHF TGTGCCAGTAGTACGGCGGCCTATAATTCACCCCTCCACTTT
15 TRBJ2-3 . . TRBV7-3 CASSPNRDGTDTQYF TGTGCCAGCAGCCCCAACAGGGATGGCACAGATACGCAGTATTTT
12 TRBJ2-3 . TRBD1 TRBV30 CAFRGPADTQYF TGTGCCTTTAGGGGGCCGGCAGATACGCAGTATTTT
12 TRBJ2-2 . . TRBV28 CASQSGTGELFF TGTGCCAGCCAGAGCGGGACCGGGGAGCTGTTTTTT
12 TRBJ2-7 . . TRBV7-9 CASSPQTAEQYF TGTGCCAGCAGCCCCCAGACAGCCGAGCAGTACTTC
14 TRBJ2-5 . . TRBV28 CASSNAGIQETQYF TGTGCCAGCAGCAACGCAGGAATTCAAGAGACCCAGTACTTC
14 TRBJ2-3 . TRBD2 TRBV2 CASRWTSDTDTQYF TGTGCCAGCAGGTGGACTAGCGACACAGATACGCAGTATTTT
12 TRBJ1-5 . . TRBV3-1/TRBV3-2 CASSLSDQPQHF TGTGCCAGCAGCCTCTCGGATCAGCCCCAGCATTTT
14 TRBJ2-7 . . TRBV7-2 CASSSAATIYEQYF TGTGCCAGCAGCTCTGCCGCAACTATCTACGAGCAGTACTTC
18 TRBJ2-2 . TRBD1 TRBV4-1 CASSQATPRQGLHGELFF TGCGCCAGCAGCCAAGCGACTCCGCGACAGGGGCTTCACGGGGAGCTGTTTTTT
14 TRBJ1-1 . . TRBV28 CASSRHPMNTEAFF TGTGCCAGCAGCAGACACCCGATGAACACTGAAGCTTTCTTT
13 TRBJ2-1 once TRBD2 TRBV28 CATERRGDNEQFF TGTGCCACCGAGCGGCGGGGGGACAATGAGCAGTTCTTC
12 TRBJ1-4 . . TRBV29-1 CSVAGNNEKLFF TGCAGCGTTGCCGGGAATAATGAAAAACTGTTTTTT
14 TRBJ1-5 . . TRBV6-6 CASSSAGTKQPQHF TGTGCCAGCAGTTCCGCCGGGACAAAACAGCCCCAGCATTTT
16 TRBJ1-2 few . TRBV28 CASSSPLGGANYGYTF TGTGCCAGCAGTTCCCCCCTGGGAGGGGCTAACTATGGCTACACCTTC
15 TRBJ2-3 . . TRBV3-1/TRBV3-2 CASSQTGTSTDTQYF TGTGCCAGCAGCCAGACGGGGACTAGCACAGATACGCAGTATTTT
16 TRBJ1-5 . TRBD1 TRBV30 CAWSSVRGTGNQPQHF TGTGCCTGGAGTTCTGTACGGGGGACAGGGAATCAGCCCCAGCATTTT
14 TRBJ1-1 . . TRBV5-1 CASSLGDISTEAFF TGCGCCAGCAGCCTTGGGGACATTAGCACTGAAGCTTTCTTT
14 TRBJ1-3 few . TRBV6-5 CASSRQSSGNTIYF TGTGCCAGCAGTCGACAGAGCTCTGGAAACACCATATATTTT
14 TRBJ1-5 . . TRBV9 CASSLTGANQPQHF TGTGCCAGCAGCCTAACAGGCGCCAATCAGCCCCAGCATTTT
16 TRBJ2-7 few TRBD2 TRBV27 CASSFLIAGGQDEQYF TGTGCCAGCAGTTTCCTCATAGCGGGAGGGCAGGACGAGCAGTACTTC
15 TRBJ1-1 . . TRBV27 CASSPRGGAWTEAFF TGTGCCAGCAGTCCTCGCGGGGGCGCGTGGACTGAAGCTTTCTTT
16 TRBJ1-5 few . TRBV6-1 CASSELRGGENQPQHF TGTGCCAGCAGTGAACTGAGAGGGGGGGAGAATCAGCCCCAGCATTTT
15 TRBJ2-2 . TRBD1 TRBV11-1 CASSADRAAAGELFF TGTGCCAGCAGCGCAGACAGGGCGGCCGCCGGGGAGCTGTTTTTT
11 TRBJ2-1 few . TRBV6-2/TRBV6-3 CASSRTGEQFF TGTGCCAGCAGTAGAACAGGCGAGCAGTTCTTC
13 TRBJ2-6 . . TRBV3-1/TRBV3-2 CASSLSGANVLTF TGTGCCAGCAGCTTATCTGGGGCCAACGTCCTGACTTTC
14 TRBJ2-3 . TRBD2 TRBV29-1 CSGSGTSGTDTQYF TGCAGCGGGTCCGGGACTAGCGGAACAGATACGCAGTATTTT
11 TRBJ2-5 once TRBD2 TRBV28 CASSFTGTSYF TGTGCCAGCAGTTTTACCGGGACTAGCTACTTC
15 TRBJ2-7 . TRBD2 TRBV19 CASSTGLAGGREQYF TGTGCCAGTAGTACGGGACTAGCGGGAGGCCGCGAGCAGTACTTC
15 TRBJ2-3 . . TRBV27 CASKRSGTSTDTQYF TGTGCCAGCAAGCGGAGCGGAACTAGCACAGATACGCAGTATTTT
14 TRBJ2-7 . TRBD2 TRBV6-5 CASSYAGEDYEQYF TGTGCCAGCAGTTACGCGGGAGAAGACTACGAGCAGTACTTC
15 TRBJ2-7 . TRBD2 TRBV4-3 CASSQVAAGGSEQYF TGCGCCAGCAGCCAAGTCGCAGCGGGAGGGAGTGAGCAGTACTTC
14 TRBJ2-3 . TRBD1 TRBV7-2 CASSMDRGGDTQYF TGTGCCAGCAGCATGGACAGGGGAGGAGATACGCAGTATTTT
15 TRBJ1-1 . . TRBV6-6 CASSRSRGRDTEAFF TGTGCCAGCAGCCGGAGCAGGGGTAGGGACACTGAAGCTTTCTTT
18 TRBJ1-5 . . TRBV4-1 CASSQDMGSPTSNQPQHF TGCGCCAGCAGCCAAGATATGGGCAGCCCCACTAGCAATCAGCCCCAGCATTTT
18 TRBJ2-5 . TRBD2 TRBV2 CASSEASLAGGYQETQYF TGTGCCAGCAGTGAAGCAAGCCTAGCGGGAGGGTACCAAGAGACCCAGTACTTC
15 TRBJ1-5 . . TRBV18 CASSPGQPVGQPQHF TGTGCCAGCTCTCCAGGACAGCCGGTAGGGCAGCCCCAGCATTTT
16 TRBJ2-5 . TRBD2 TRBV5-4 CASSVPLAGGQETQYF TGTGCCAGCAGCGTGCCGCTAGCGGGAGGGCAAGAGACCCAGTACTTC
12 TRBJ2-7 . . TRBV3-1/TRBV3-2 CASSLAVSEQYF TGTGCCAGCAGCCTTGCGGTTAGCGAGCAGTACTTC
14 TRBJ1-2 medium-sized . TRBV3-1/TRBV3-2 CASSQQGLGYGYTF TGTGCCAGCAGCCAGCAGGGACTAGGCTATGGCTACACCTTC